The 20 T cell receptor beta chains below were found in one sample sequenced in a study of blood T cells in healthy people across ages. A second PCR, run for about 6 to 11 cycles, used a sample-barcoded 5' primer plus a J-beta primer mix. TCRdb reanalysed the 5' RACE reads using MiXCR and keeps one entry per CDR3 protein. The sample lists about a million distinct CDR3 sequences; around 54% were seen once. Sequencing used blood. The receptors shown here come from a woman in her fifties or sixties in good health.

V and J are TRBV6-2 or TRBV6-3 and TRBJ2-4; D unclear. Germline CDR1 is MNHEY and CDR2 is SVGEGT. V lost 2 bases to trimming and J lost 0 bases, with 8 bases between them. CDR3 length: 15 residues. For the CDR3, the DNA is TGTGCCAGCAGTTACGGAACGTTAGCCAAAAACATTCAGTACTTC. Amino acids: CASSYGTLAKNIQYF.

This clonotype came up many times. This chain's CDR3 is CASSLGDRDNEQFF. As DNA, the CDR3 is TGCGCCAGCAGCTTGGGGGACAGGGACAATGAGCAGTTCTTC. This chain links TRBV5-1 with TRBJ2-1, with 9 nucleotides matching TRBD1. V was pared by 0 bases and J by 5 bases, with 0 bases of the junction left unmatched. The CDR3 consists of 14 residues. The germline V gene encodes CDR1 SGHRS and CDR2 YFSETQ.

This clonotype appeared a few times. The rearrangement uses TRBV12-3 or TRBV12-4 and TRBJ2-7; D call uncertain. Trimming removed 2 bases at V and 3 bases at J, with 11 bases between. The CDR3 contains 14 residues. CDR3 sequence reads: CASSLSGNFYEQYF. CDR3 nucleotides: TGTGCCAGCAGTTTAAGTGGGAATTTCTACGAGCAGTACTTC.

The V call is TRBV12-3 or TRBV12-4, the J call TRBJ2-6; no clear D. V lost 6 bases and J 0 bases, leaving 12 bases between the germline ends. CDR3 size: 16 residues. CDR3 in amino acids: CASRGSGNSGANVLTF. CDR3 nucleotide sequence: TGTGCCAGCAGGGGATCTGGGAACTCTGGGGCCAACGTCCTGACTTTC.

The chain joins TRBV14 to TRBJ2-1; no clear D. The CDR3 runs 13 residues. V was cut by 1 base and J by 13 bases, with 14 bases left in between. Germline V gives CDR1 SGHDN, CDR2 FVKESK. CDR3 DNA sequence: TGTGCCAGCAGCCAAGGGGTCGAGTTCTCTCAGTTCTTC. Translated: CASSQGVEFSQFF.

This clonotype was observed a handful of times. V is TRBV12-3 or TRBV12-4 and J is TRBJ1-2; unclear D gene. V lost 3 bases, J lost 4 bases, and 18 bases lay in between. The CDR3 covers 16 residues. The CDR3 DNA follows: TGTGCCAGCAGTTTGGGCGGAGCCGCTTTGAGCTATGGCTACACCTTC. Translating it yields CASSLGGAALSYGYTF.

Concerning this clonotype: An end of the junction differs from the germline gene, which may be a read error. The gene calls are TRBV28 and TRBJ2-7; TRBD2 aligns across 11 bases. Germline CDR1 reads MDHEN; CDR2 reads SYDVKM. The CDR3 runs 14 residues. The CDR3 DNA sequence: TGCGCCAGCAGACTAGCGGGGATGCCCTACGAGCAGTACTTC. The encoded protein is CASRLAGMPYEQYF.

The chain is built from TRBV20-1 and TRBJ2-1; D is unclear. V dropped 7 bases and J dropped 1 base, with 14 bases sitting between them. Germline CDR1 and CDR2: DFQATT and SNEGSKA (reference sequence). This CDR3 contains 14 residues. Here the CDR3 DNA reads TGCAGTGGGAGTAACCTAATGTCCTACAATGAGCAGTTCTTC. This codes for CSGSNLMSYNEQFF.

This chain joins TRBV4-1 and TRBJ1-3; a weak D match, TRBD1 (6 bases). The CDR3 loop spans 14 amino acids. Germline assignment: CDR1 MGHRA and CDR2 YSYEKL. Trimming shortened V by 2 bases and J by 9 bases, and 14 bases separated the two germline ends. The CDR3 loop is CASSQPGQQGTIYF. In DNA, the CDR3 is TGCGCCAGCAGCCAACCGGGACAACAGGGCACCATATATTTT.

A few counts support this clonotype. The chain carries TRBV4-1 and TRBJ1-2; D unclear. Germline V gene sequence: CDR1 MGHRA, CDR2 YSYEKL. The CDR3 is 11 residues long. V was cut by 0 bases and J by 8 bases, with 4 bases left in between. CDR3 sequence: CASSQDAGYTF. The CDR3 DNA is TGCGCCAGCAGCCAAGATGCCGGCTACACCTTC.

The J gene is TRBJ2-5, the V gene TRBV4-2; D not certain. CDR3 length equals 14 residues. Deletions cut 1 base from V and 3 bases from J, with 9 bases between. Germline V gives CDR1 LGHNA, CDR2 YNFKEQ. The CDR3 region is CASSQGAIKETQYF. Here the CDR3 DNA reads TGTGCCAGCAGCCAAGGGGCTATTAAAGAGACCCAGTACTTC.

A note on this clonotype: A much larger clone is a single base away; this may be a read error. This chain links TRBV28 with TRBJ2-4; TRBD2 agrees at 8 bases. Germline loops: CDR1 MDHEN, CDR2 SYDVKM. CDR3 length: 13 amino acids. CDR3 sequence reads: CANSLAGINIQYF. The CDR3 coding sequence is TGTGCCAACAGTTTAGCGGGAATCAACATTCAGTACTTC.

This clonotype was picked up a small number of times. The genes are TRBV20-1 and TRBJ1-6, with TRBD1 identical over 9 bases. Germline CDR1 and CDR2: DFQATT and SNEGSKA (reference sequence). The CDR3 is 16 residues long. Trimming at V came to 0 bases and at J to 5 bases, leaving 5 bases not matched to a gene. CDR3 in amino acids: CSARDPDRGDNSPLHF. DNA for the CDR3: TGCAGTGCTAGAGACCCGGACAGGGGAGATAATTCACCCCTCCACTTT.

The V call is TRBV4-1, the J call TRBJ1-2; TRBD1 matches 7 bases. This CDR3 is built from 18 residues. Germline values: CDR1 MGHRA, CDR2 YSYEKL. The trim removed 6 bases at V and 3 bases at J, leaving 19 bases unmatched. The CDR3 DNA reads TGCGCCAGCAGTCCTTCTCTGCTTTACAGGGGATGGGACTATGGCTACACCTTC. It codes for CASSPSLLYRGWDYGYTF.

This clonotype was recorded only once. CDR3: CASSFPSLYYEQYF. The CDR3 DNA follows: TGTGCCAGCAGTTTCCCCTCCCTTTACTACGAGCAGTACTTC. The genes are TRBV28 and TRBJ2-7; D is unresolved. The germline CDR1 and CDR2 sequences are MDHEN and SYDVKM. This CDR3 comprises 14 residues. V lost 3 bases, J lost 3 bases, and 12 bases lay in between. Full variable domain (outside the CDR3, taken from reference TRBV28 and TRBJ2-7): DVKVTQSSRYLVKRTGEKVFLECVQDMDHENMFWYRQDPGLGLRLIYFSYDVKMKEKGDIPEGYSVSREKKERFSLILESASTNQTSMYLCASSFPSLYYEQYFGPGTRLTVT.

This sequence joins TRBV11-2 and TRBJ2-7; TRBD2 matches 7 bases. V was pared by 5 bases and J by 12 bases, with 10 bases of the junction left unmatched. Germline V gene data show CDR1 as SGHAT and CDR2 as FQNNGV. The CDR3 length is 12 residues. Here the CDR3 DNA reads TGTGCCAGCAGCCTCCCTTGGGGAGGGCCGTACTTC. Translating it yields CASSLPWGGPYF.

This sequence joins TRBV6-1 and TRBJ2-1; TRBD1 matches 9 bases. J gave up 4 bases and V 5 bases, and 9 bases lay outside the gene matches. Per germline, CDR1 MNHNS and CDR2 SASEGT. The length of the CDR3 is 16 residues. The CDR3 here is CASSPLPGTGYNEQFF. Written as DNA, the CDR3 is TGTGCCAGCAGTCCCCTTCCAGGGACAGGGTACAATGAGCAGTTCTTC.

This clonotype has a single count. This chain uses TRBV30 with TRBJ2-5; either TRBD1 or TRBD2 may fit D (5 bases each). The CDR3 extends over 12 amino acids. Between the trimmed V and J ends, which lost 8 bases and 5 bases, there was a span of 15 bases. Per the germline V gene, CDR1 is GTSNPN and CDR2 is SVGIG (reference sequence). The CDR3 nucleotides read TGTGCCGGGGGTGGGATCGGGGAGACCCAGTACTTC. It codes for CAGGGIGETQYF.

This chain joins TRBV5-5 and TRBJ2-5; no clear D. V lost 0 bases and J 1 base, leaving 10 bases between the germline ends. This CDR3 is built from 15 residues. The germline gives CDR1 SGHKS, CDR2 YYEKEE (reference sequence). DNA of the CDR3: TGTGCCAGCAGCTTGGCGGGCCTTTTCCAAGAGACCCAGTACTTC. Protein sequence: CASSLAGLFQETQYF.

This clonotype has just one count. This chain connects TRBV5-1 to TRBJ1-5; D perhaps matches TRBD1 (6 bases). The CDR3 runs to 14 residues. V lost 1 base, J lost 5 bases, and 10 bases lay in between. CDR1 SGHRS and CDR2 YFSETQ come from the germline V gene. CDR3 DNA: TGCGCCAGCAGCTTGTCAGGGGTTCATCAGCCCCAGCATTTT. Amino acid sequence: CASSLSGVHQPQHF.